This T cell receptor beta chain was identified in a study of technical replicates of blood from several donors. Assay: immunoSEQ multiplex PCR; the TCRdb copy retains only in-frame clones and omits some. The top ten clones hold roughly 5% of a sample with about 62,000 clones, around nine tenths of them seen once. This clone was recorded once. Germline V gives CDR1 LGHNA, CDR2 YNFKEQ. The CDR3 has 16 amino acids. V shed 0 bases and J shed 3 bases, with 14 bases lying between them. The TCR originated in a human donor in good health. Some clones in this sample may be carry-over from other donors' samples. Sequences were obtained from PBMCs. The chain has TRBV4-2 and TRBJ1-2; D is ambiguous. CDR3 protein: CASSQERAGVHYGYTF. The CDR3 coding sequence is TGTGCCAGCAGCCAAGAGAGGGCAGGCGTTCACTATGGCTACACCTTC.